This T cell receptor (beta chain) was profiled in a study of cytomegalovirus exposure and HLA in healthy donors. The PCR had 60 Vbeta and 13 Jbeta primers. Measured with immunoSEQ multiplex PCR; TCRdb has only the in-frame clones, and not every one. The repertoire has approximately 110,000 clones, almost 70% of them found once; the top ten carry roughly 3.2%. Looked up from germline, CDR1 is SNHLY and CDR2 is FYNNEI. The CDR3 extends over 16 amino acids. Trimming removed 4 bases from V and 5 bases from J; junction bases left unmatched: 13. V is TRBV2 and J is TRBJ1-2, with 7 nucleotides matching TRBD1. The source of this sequence is a young man in good health and CMV-seronegative. Sequenced input: PBMCs. In nucleotides, the CDR3 is TGTGCCAGCAGTGCCCCCACTAAAGGGGGCGGGTATGGCTACACCTTC. It encodes CASSAPTKGGGYGYTF.